One and the same sample provided the 15 T cell receptor beta chains below, sequenced in a study of blood T cell repertoires in COVID-19. Assay used: immunoSEQ multiplex PCR; TCRdb lists only in-frame clones, some missing. The table shows 450,000 or so clones, with 80% to 90% occurring only once. Sequencing input: peripheral blood. These receptors all come from a man younger than 35 with COVID-19, enrolled during active disease.

This rearrangement joins TRBV10-1 to TRBJ2-2; 9 bases agree with TRBD1. J gave up 7 bases and V 5 bases, and 17 bases lay outside the gene matches. The germline CDR1 and CDR2 sequences are WNHNN and SYGVQD (reference sequence). The CDR3 contains 18 residues. In DNA form, the CDR3 reads TGCGCCAGCAGTACCCACTCGCCCCGGGACAGGGTTCTCGGGGAGCTGTTTTTT. Protein product: CASSTHSPRDRVLGELFF.

V is TRBV6-5 and J is TRBJ1-5; 9 bases map to TRBD1. The CDR3 sequence is 12 residues long. Germline CDR1 reads MNHEY; CDR2 reads SVGAGI. V lost 5 bases and J lost 11; bases outside the gene matches: 4. Here the CDR3 DNA reads TGTGCCAGCAGTCTACAGGGGGCGGCCCAGCATTTT. It translates to CASSLQGAAQHF.

CDR3 DNA: TGCGCCAGCAGTCGGGGGAGCCAAGATACGCAGTATTTT. Amino acid sequence: CASSRGSQDTQYF. The chain is built from TRBV5-1 and TRBJ2-3, with a weak D call TRBD2 (6 bases). V lost 5 bases and J 5 bases, leaving 12 bases between the germline ends. Germline loops: CDR1 SGHRS, CDR2 YFSETQ. CDR3 size: 13 residues.

This clone was counted once. J is TRBJ2-2 and V is TRBV29-1, with 8 bases that match TRBD1. Germline CDR1 reads SQVTM; CDR2 reads ANQGSEA. Trimming cost V 8 bases and J 5 bases; bases outside gene matches: 7. This CDR3 has 13 residues. Here the CDR3 reads CSLRTGYTGELFF. CDR3 coding DNA: TGCAGCCTACGGACAGGGTATACCGGGGAGCTGTTTTTT.

This clone is a singleton in its sample. The chain couples TRBV5-1 to TRBJ1-1, with TRBD1 matching over 10 bases. Germline V gives CDR1 SGHRS, CDR2 YFSETQ. Trimming removed 4 bases from V and 6 bases from J; junction bases left unmatched: 3. The CDR3 runs to 13 residues. The CDR3 spells CASSRGQGSEAFF. In DNA form, the CDR3 reads TGCGCCAGCAGCAGGGGACAGGGGTCTGAAGCTTTCTTT.

This rearrangement joins TRBV6-5 to TRBJ2-7; D might be TRBD2 (6 bases). From germline, CDR1 is MNHEY and CDR2 SVGAGI. CDR3 length: 11 amino acids. The V end lost 10 bases, the J end lost 4 bases, and 11 bases lay between the germline ends. CDR3 sequence (DNA): TGTGCCACCGGGACTGTTTACGAGCAGTACTTC. Protein: CATGTVYEQYF.

With regard to this clone: The same CDR3 is also encoded by other DNA sequences in this sample. In DNA, the CDR3 is TGTGCCAGCAGCTTCGGCGGCCCCTACGAGCAGTACTTC. It specifies CASSFGGPYEQYF. The V call is TRBV5-5, the J call TRBJ2-7; the D is unclear. V was cut by 2 bases and J by 2 bases, with 8 bases left in between. This CDR3 is 13 amino acids long. CDR1 SGHKS and CDR2 YYEKEE come from the germline V gene (reference sequence).

The chain combines TRBV30 with TRBJ1-1; TRBD1 aligns across 7 bases. V lost 3 bases to trimming and J lost 0 bases; unmatched junction nucleotides: 4. There are 14 residues in the CDR3. Looked up from germline, CDR1 is GTSNPN and CDR2 is SVGIG (reference sequence). CDR3 residues: CAWSPTGLNTEAFF. The CDR3 coding sequence is TGTGCCTGGAGCCCGACAGGGCTGAACACTGAAGCTTTCTTT.

The gene calls are TRBV6-6 and TRBJ1-4; 7 nucleotides match TRBD1. CDR3 length: 15 residues. Germline values: CDR1 MNHNY, CDR2 SVGAGI (reference sequence). The V gene end was trimmed by 4 bases and the J gene end by 4 bases; junction bases not matched to a gene: 6. CDR3 amino acids: CASSFRRDSNEKLFF. The DNA of the CDR3 is TGTGCCAGCAGTTTCCGCCGGGACAGTAATGAAAAACTGTTTTTT.

The rearrangement links TRBV29-1 to TRBJ1-4; 8 bases match TRBD1. Trimming at V came to 5 bases and at J to 4 bases, leaving 6 bases not matched to a gene. The CDR3 consists of 14 residues. CDR1 and CDR2 (germline): SQVTM, ANQGSEA. DNA of the CDR3: TGCAGCGTTCCTATGACAGGGGTTAATGAAAAACTGTTTTTT. Its translation: CSVPMTGVNEKLFF.

The V call is TRBV19, the J call TRBJ2-2, with TRBD1 matching 7 bases. The length of the CDR3 is 14 residues. V lost 3 bases to trimming and J lost 6 bases; unmatched junction nucleotides: 4. Germline assignment: CDR1 LNHDA and CDR2 SQIVND (reference sequence). CDR3 DNA: TGTGCCAGTAGTATGGAACAGGGGTCCGGGGAGCTGTTTTTT. Translating gives CASSMEQGSGELFF.

This rearrangement joins TRBV6-6 to TRBJ1-1; 8 bases are shared with TRBD1. The germline V gene has CDR1 MNHNY and CDR2 SVGAGI (reference sequence). The CDR3 is 14 residues long. Trimming took 7 bases from V and 5 from J; bases not matched to a gene: 9. The CDR3 loop is CASTEYRGGTEAFF. The CDR3 DNA reads as TGTGCCAGCACTGAATACAGGGGGGGTACTGAAGCTTTCTTT.

The J gene is TRBJ2-1, the V gene TRBV18, with D tentatively TRBD1 (5 bases). CDR3 length equals 14 residues. Germline CDR1 KGHSH, CDR2 LQKENI. V dropped 1 base and J dropped 8 bases, with 12 bases sitting between them. The CDR3 sequence: CASSPQQGRDEQFF. In nucleotides, the CDR3 is TGTGCCAGCTCACCACAGCAGGGTCGGGATGAGCAGTTCTTC.

V is TRBV27 and J is TRBJ2-2; 11 nucleotides match TRBD2. The CDR3 runs to 18 residues. The germline V gene encodes CDR1 MNHEY and CDR2 SMNVEV (reference sequence). V lost 5 bases, J lost 6 bases, and 14 bases stayed unmatched. CDR3 sequence reads: CASSQTIGTSGPPGELFF. The CDR3 DNA reads as TGTGCCAGCAGTCAGACCATAGGGACTAGCGGCCCTCCCGGGGAGCTGTTTTTT.

The chain carries TRBV7-8 and TRBJ1-5; TRBD1 might be the D (5 bases). This CDR3 has 14 residues. The germline V and J ends were trimmed by 1 base and 6 bases, with 10 bases remaining between them. From germline, CDR1 is SGHVS and CDR2 FQNEAQ. Here the CDR3 reads CASSLVGRGQPQHF. The CDR3 region has the DNA TGTGCCAGCAGCTTAGTGGGGAGGGGTCAGCCCCAGCATTTT.